Only one count was recorded for the clone carrying this TCR beta chain. Its cognate antigen is unknown. The CDR3 contains 11 residues. V gave up 4 bases and J gave up 7 bases, with 9 bases separating them. The germline V gene has CDR1 SGHDT and CDR2 YYEEEE. These data belong to a study of cytomegalovirus exposure and HLA in healthy donors. Findings and limits, study-wide: Researchers reported in a later analysis that a missense DCLRE1C variant was tied to TCR beta V- and J-gene trimming. A later analysis, which compared TCR beta chains of equal frequency, found the HLA-associated ones more clonally expanded. Common viral pathogens were later found to be apparently linked to several of the most significant clusters. Testing in vitro showed a few CMV-associated chains specific for CMV antigens.

Vbeta (60) and Jbeta (13) primers were used in the PCR. Libraries were prepared by immunoSEQ multiplex PCR; TCRdb keeps only in-frame clonotypes and omits some of them. The profile shows 200,000 to 250,000 clones, about 77% of them singletons. J is TRBJ2-7 and V is TRBV5-6, with TRBD1 as a possible D gene (6 bases). The clonotype comes from a boy aged 10-17 years in good health and CMV-seronegative. Sequenced: PBMCs. The CDR3 sequence: CASSQGREQYF. CDR3 bases: TGTGCCAGCAGCCAGGGGAGAGAGCAGTACTTC.